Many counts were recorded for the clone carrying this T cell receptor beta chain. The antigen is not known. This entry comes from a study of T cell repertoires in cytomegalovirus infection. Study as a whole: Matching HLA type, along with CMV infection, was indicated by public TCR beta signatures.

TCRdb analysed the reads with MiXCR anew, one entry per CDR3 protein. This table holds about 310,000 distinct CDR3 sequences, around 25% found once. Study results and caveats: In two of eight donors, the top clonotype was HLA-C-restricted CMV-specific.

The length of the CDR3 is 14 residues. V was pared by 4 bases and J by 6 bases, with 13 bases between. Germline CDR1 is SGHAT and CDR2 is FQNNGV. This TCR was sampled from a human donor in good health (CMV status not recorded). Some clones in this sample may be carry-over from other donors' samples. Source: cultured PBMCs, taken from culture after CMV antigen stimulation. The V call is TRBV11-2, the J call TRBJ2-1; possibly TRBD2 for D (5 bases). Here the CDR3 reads CASSYRTGVNEQFF. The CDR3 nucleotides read TGTGCCAGCAGCTACCGGACTGGTGTCAATGAGCAGTTCTTC.